The 19 T cell receptor beta chains listed next were all sequenced from one sample in a study of human T cells and chemical hapten exposure. TCRdb re-derived calls from the RACE reads in MiXCR, one entry per CDR3 protein. This repertoire shows 330,000 or so distinct CDR3 sequences, under 6.5% found once; its top ten account for 5% to 6%. Time point in this sample: patch test 2, 6 weeks after DPC sensitization. Treatment of the sample: therapeutic diphenylcyclopropenone sensitization with weekly scalp DPC. The source material was whole blood, sampled in connection with sensitization to the hapten diphenylcyclopropenone (DPC). The receptors were sampled from a woman between 18 and 29 years old with alopecia areata. Some clones in this sample may be carry-over from other donors' samples.

The rearrangement links TRBV11-2 to TRBJ1-3, with D uncertain. Trimming left V 2 bases short and J 0 bases short, with 5 bases between. Germline assignment: CDR1 SGHAT and CDR2 FQNNGV. This CDR3 has 14 amino acids. The CDR3 sequence is CASSLWDSGNTIYF. The CDR3 DNA reads as TGTGCCAGCAGCTTATGGGACTCTGGAAACACCATATATTTT.

This chain joins TRBV28 and TRBJ2-1; D possibly corresponds to TRBD2 (5 bases). The CDR3 consists of 15 residues. Germline lookup yields CDR1 MDHEN and CDR2 SYDVKM. Trimming stripped 3 bases from V and 7 bases from J, with 16 bases between. CDR3 region: CASSLAPAGLNEQFF. In nucleotides, the CDR3 is TGTGCCAGCAGTTTGGCCCCGGCGGGCTTAAATGAGCAGTTCTTC.

The table lists this clonotype with a few counts. CDR3 amino acids: CASSLRPGRRSTEAFF. The CDR3 DNA follows: TGTGCCAGCAGTTTGAGACCAGGGCGGAGGAGCACTGAAGCTTTCTTT. The J gene is TRBJ1-1, the V gene TRBV6-5; a possible D gene is TRBD1 (5 bases). The CDR3 is 16 residues long. V lost 4 bases and J 4 bases, leaving 19 bases between the germline ends. Germline CDR1 is MNHEY and CDR2 is SVGAGI.

This clonotype was counted at least ten times. V and J are TRBV16 and TRBJ1-5; no definite D call. Trimming took off 3 bases at V and 2 bases at J, with 14 bases between the two ends. Per germline, CDR1 KGHSY and CDR2 FQNENV. The CDR3 loop spans 16 amino acids. This CDR3 is CASSQERSRGNQPQHF. The CDR3 region has the DNA TGTGCCAGCAGCCAGGAGAGGTCTCGCGGCAATCAGCCCCAGCATTTT.

The sample holds a few counts of this clonotype. The rearrangement uses TRBV27 and TRBJ2-5; perhaps TRBD2 as D (6 bases). This CDR3 has 13 amino acids. Between the trimmed V and J ends, which lost 6 bases and 4 bases, there was a span of 12 bases. The germline gives CDR1 MNHEY, CDR2 SMNVEV (reference sequence). CDR3 sequence reads: CASRRDFTETQYF. For the CDR3, the DNA is TGTGCCAGCAGACGGGACTTCACAGAGACCCAGTACTTC.

The chain employs TRBV7-9 and TRBJ2-3; D unresolved. The CDR3 has 16 residues. CDR1 is SEHNR, CDR2 FQNEAQ, per germline (reference sequence). Trimming stripped 0 bases from V and 0 bases from J, with 10 bases between. CDR3 residues: CASSLALAASTDTQYF. The CDR3 bases are TGTGCCAGCAGCTTAGCGCTGGCAGCCAGCACAGATACGCAGTATTTT. The full variable domain, completed using reference TRBV7-9 and TRBJ2-3, is DTGVSQNPRHKITKRGQNVTFRCDPISEHNRLYWYRQTLGQGPEFLTYFQNEAQLEKSRLLSDRFSAERPKGSFSTLEIQRTEQGDSAMYLCASSLALAASTDTQYFGPGTRLTVL.

This clonotype was detected ten times or more. This chain joins TRBV6-1 and TRBJ2-1, with 10 bases that match TRBD2. Germline-derived CDR1 and CDR2 are MNHNS and SASEGT. V was pared by 1 base and J by 8 bases, with 5 bases of the junction left unmatched. The CDR3 contains 15 residues. Written as DNA, the CDR3 is TGTGCCAGCAGTGAAGGGGGACTAGCGCCCTATGAGCAGTTCTTC. As protein: CASSEGGLAPYEQFF.

This clonotype showed up just a few times. CDR3 residues: CSAAGQTNSGANVLTF. The CDR3 DNA sequence: TGCAGTGCGGCGGGACAGACAAACTCTGGGGCCAACGTCCTGACTTTC. The V call is TRBV20-1, the J call TRBJ2-6; a possible D gene is TRBD1 (7 bases). CDR1 is DFQATT and CDR2 is SNEGSKA in the germline V gene (reference sequence). This CDR3 region has 16 residues. Between the trimmed V and J ends, which lost 6 bases and 0 bases, there was a span of 15 bases.

This clonotype has more than one count but fewer than ten. The rearrangement uses TRBV10-3 and TRBJ1-5, with D possibly being TRBD1 (5 bases). From germline, CDR1 is ENHRY and CDR2 SYGVKD. Trimming took 10 bases from V and 5 from J, leaving 12 bases between them. The CDR3 spans 12 residues. DNA for the CDR3: TGTGCCACCCAGGGTACGGATCAGCCCCAGCATTTT. Translation: CATQGTDQPQHF.

This rearrangement joins TRBV6-1 to TRBJ1-2; TRBD1 agrees at 7 bases. V was pared by 5 bases and J by 4 bases, with 10 bases of the junction left unmatched. The CDR3 has 15 residues. Germline V gene lookup returns CDR1 MNHNS and CDR2 SASEGT. The CDR3 is CASSLLRTGGYGYTF. In DNA, the CDR3 is TGTGCCAGCAGTCTACTACGGACAGGCGGCTATGGCTACACCTTC.

CDR3 region: CASSTGDFNTDTQYF. CDR3 bases: TGTGCCAGCAGTACCGGGGACTTTAACACAGATACGCAGTATTTT. V and J are TRBV6-2 or TRBV6-3 and TRBJ2-3; the D gene is possibly TRBD2 (6 bases). The CDR3 loop spans 15 amino acids. Germline V gene lookup returns CDR1 MNHEY and CDR2 SVGEGT. V was shortened by 5 bases and J by 2 bases, with 14 bases between the two germline ends.

This clonotype showed up many times. The chain employs TRBV11-2 and TRBJ1-6; D ambiguous. The CDR3 loop spans 15 amino acids. Looked up from germline, CDR1 is SGHAT and CDR2 is FQNNGV. Trimming removed 1 base at V and 5 bases at J, with 9 bases between. In DNA, the CDR3 is TGTGCCAGCAGCTTAGTAGGGCCGCATAATTCACCCCTCCACTTT. Residues: CASSLVGPHNSPLHF. The full variable domain, completed using reference TRBV11-2 and TRBJ1-6, is EAGVAQSPRYKIIEKRQSVAFWCNPISGHATLYWYQQILGQGPKLLIQFQNNGVVDDSQLPKDRFSAERLKGVDSTLKIQPAKLEDSAVYLCASSLVGPHNSPLHFGNGTRLTVT.

This chain joins TRBV6-2 or TRBV6-3 and TRBJ1-2; 8 nucleotides line up with TRBD1. The CDR3 runs 15 residues. The J segment lost 6 bases and the V segment lost 0 bases, leaving 6 bases of the junction unmatched. Germline values: CDR1 MNHEY, CDR2 SVGEGT. In nucleotides, the CDR3 is TGTGCCAGCAGTTACTCGCCACAGGGGGAGGATGGCTACACCTTC. Translation: CASSYSPQGEDGYTF.

This clonotype was recorded at least ten times. CDR3 amino acids: CASSYRGGSNEKLFF. In DNA, the CDR3 is TGTGCCAGCAGTTACCGGGGAGGGAGTAATGAAAAACTGTTTTTT. The V gene is TRBV6-6, the J gene TRBJ1-4; the D is unclear. CDR1 is MNHNY, CDR2 SVGAGI, per germline (reference sequence). Trimming removed 2 bases at V and 4 bases at J, with 11 bases between. CDR3 size: 15 residues.

The chain uses TRBV6-2 or TRBV6-3 and TRBJ2-1; 8 bases fit TRBD2. Germline V gene data show CDR1 as MNHEY and CDR2 as SVGEGT. The CDR3 contains 16 residues. J lost 4 bases, V lost 5 bases, and 10 bases had no gene match. CDR3 sequence (DNA): TGTGCCAGCAGTCAGACGCGGGGGGCCCATTACAATGAGCAGTTCTTC. Translated: CASSQTRGAHYNEQFF.

This clonotype was seen at least ten times. The chain has TRBV3-1 and TRBJ1-5; perhaps TRBD1 as D (5 bases). Germline assignment: CDR1 LGHDT and CDR2 YNNKEL (reference sequence). Trimming took 1 base from V and 5 from J, leaving 6 bases between them. This CDR3 has 13 residues. The CDR3 DNA is TGTGCCAGCAGCCAAGGGGGGGATCAGCCCCAGCATTTT. Translation: CASSQGGDQPQHF.

This clonotype was counted a few times. This chain links TRBV9 with TRBJ2-5; 8 bases fit TRBD2. J lost 4 bases, V lost 0 bases, and 11 bases had no gene match. The CDR3 covers 17 residues. CDR1 is SGDLS and CDR2 is YYNGEE in the germline V gene. CDR3: CASSVGLAGSATETQYF. The DNA for the CDR3 is TGTGCCAGCAGCGTAGGCCTAGCGGGTTCAGCAACAGAGACCCAGTACTTC.

The genes are TRBV4-3 and TRBJ2-7; unclear D gene. The germline V gene encodes CDR1 LGHNA and CDR2 YSLEER. This CDR3 contains 16 residues. Trimming cost V 4 bases and J 0 bases, with 16 bases left between them. The CDR3 loop is CASSLSDADSSYEQYF. As DNA, the CDR3 is TGCGCCAGCAGCCTGTCCGATGCAGATAGCTCCTACGAGCAGTACTTC.

The rearrangement uses TRBV4-3 and TRBJ2-6, with D possibly being TRBD1 (5 bases). Trimming removed 2 bases at V and 4 bases at J, with 12 bases between. The CDR3 spans 16 residues. Germline V lookup: CDR1 LGHNA, CDR2 YSLEER. The CDR3 is CASSQNRLRGANVLTF. CDR3 DNA sequence: TGCGCCAGCAGCCAAAACAGGCTCCGAGGGGCCAACGTCCTGACTTTC.